This TCR beta chain was identified in a study of Graves' ophthalmopathy and Graves' hyperthyroidism. Amplifying from RNA transcripts, the study obtained TCR beta CDR3 regions. The library came from an HTBI-primed first-round RT-PCR and a second-round multiplex PCR. TCRdb called the multiplex PCR reads again in MiXCR, with one record for every CDR3 protein. Seen here are 500,000 to 700,000 distinct CDR3 sequences, about a fifth observed once, and the top ten hold around 7%. The CDR3 covers 12 residues. V lost 0 bases to trimming and J lost 7 bases, with 7 bases between them. Germline loops: CDR1 GTSNPN, CDR2 SVGIG (reference sequence). Hyperthyroidism patients, all newly diagnosed, had under 2 months' duration and ages of 18 to 65. Lactation, pregnancy, uncontrolled infections and other autoimmune diseases were all grounds for excluding patients. The diagnostic workup employed clinical symptoms, serum thyroxine, TRAb, thyroid ultrasound and orbital computed tomography. As the starting material, roughly 9.8 ml of fresh peripheral blood yielded the PBMCs.

This clonotype was counted many times. The sequenced sample consisted of peripheral blood. The V and J genes are TRBV30 and TRBJ1-5; D remains unclear. The sequence derives from a woman between 18 and 29 years old with stable Graves' hyperthyroidism. Some clones in this sample may be carry-over from other donors' samples. This CDR3 is CAWSVQGQPQHF. CDR3 nucleotides: TGTGCCTGGAGTGTACAAGGGCAGCCCCAGCATTTT.